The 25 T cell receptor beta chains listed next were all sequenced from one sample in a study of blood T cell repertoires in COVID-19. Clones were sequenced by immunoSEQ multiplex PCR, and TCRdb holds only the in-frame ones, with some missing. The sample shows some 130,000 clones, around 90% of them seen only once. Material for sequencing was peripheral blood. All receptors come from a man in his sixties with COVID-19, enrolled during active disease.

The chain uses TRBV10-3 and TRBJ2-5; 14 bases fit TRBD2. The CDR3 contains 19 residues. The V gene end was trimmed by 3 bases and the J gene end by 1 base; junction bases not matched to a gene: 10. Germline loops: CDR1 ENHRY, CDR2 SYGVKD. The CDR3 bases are TGTGCCATCAGTGAAGGGGCGCCCGGGACTAGCGGGAGCCAAGAGACCCAGTACTTC. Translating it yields CAISEGAPGTSGSQETQYF.

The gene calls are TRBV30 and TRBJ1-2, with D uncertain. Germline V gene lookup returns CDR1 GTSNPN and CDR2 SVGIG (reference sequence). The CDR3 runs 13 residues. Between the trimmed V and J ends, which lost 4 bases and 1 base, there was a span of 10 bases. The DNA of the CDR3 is TGTGCCTGGACACAGAACAGTAACTATGGCTACACCTTC. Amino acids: CAWTQNSNYGYTF.

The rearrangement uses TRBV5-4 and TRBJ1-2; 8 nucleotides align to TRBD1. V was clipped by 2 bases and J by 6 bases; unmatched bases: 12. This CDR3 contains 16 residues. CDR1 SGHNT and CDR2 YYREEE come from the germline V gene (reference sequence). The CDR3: CASSFGTGVDRDGYTF. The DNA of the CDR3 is TGTGCCAGCAGCTTCGGGACAGGTGTTGATCGCGATGGCTACACCTTC.

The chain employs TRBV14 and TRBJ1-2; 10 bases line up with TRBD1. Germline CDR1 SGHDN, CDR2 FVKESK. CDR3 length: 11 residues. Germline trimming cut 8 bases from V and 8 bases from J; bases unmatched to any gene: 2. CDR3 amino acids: CASRDRGGYTF. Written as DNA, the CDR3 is TGTGCCAGCCGGGACAGGGGAGGCTACACCTTC.

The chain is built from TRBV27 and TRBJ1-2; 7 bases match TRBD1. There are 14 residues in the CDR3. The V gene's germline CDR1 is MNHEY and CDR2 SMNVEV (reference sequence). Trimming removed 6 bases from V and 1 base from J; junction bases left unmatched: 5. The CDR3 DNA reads TGTGCCAGCAGAAGTCAGGGGGTTAACTATGGCTACACCTTC. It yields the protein CASRSQGVNYGYTF.

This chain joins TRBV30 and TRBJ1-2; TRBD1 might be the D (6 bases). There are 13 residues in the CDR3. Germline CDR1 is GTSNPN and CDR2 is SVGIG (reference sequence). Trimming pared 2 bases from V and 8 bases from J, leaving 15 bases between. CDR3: CAWSNRVLEGYTF. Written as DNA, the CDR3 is TGTGCCTGGAGTAACAGGGTCCTTGAAGGCTACACCTTC. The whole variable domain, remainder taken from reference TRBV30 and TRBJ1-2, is SQTIHQWPATLVQPVGSPLSLECTVEGTSNPNLYWYRQAAGRGLQLLFYSVGIGQISSEVPQNLSASRPQDRQFILSSKKLLLSDSGFYLCAWSNRVLEGYTFGSGTRLTVV.

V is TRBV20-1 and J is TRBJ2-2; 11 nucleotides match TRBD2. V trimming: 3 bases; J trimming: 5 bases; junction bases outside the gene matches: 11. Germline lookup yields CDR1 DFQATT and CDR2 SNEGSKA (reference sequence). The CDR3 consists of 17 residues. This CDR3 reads CSASFLPSGRRTGELFF. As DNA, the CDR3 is TGCAGTGCTAGTTTCCTACCTAGCGGGAGGCGTACCGGGGAGCTGTTTTTT.

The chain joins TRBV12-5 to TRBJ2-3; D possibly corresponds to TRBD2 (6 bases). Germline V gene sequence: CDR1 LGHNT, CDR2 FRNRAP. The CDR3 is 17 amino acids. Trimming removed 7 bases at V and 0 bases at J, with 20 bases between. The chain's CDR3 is CASARTDGRLSTDTQYF. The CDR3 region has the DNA TGTGCTAGTGCCCGAACCGACGGGAGACTTAGCACAGATACGCAGTATTTT.

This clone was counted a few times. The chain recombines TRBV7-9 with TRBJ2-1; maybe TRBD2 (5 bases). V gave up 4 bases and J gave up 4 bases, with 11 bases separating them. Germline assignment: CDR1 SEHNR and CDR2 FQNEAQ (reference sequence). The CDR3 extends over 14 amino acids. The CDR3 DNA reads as TGTGCCAGCAGCTCCGGACTTGTTTACAATGAGCAGTTCTTC. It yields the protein CASSSGLVYNEQFF. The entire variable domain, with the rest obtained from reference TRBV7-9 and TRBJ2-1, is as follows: DTGVSQNPRHKITKRGQNVTFRCDPISEHNRLYWYRQTLGQGPEFLTYFQNEAQLEKSRLLSDRFSAERPKGSFSTLEIQRTEQGDSAMYLCASSSGLVYNEQFFGPGTRLTVL.

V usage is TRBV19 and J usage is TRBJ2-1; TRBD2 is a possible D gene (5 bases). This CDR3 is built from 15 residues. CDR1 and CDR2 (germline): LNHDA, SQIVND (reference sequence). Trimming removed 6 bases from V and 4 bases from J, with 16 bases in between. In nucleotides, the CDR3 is TGTGCCAGTAGATCGGTGCGGGCTGGTTACAATGAGCAGTTCTTC. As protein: CASRSVRAGYNEQFF.

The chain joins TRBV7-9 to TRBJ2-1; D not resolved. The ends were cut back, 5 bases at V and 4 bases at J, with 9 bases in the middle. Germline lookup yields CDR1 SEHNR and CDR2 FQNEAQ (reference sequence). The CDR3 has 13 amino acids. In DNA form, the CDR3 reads TGTGCCAGCAGCCCTAGACTTTACAATGAGCAGTTCTTC. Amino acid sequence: CASSPRLYNEQFF.

DNA for the CDR3: TGTGCCACCAGTCAGGGGCGTAATCGGGGTGAAGCTTTCTTT. Protein: CATSQGRNRGEAFF. The chain uses TRBV24-1 and TRBJ1-1; possibly TRBD1 for D (6 bases). Germline CDR1 reads KGHDR; CDR2 reads SFDVKD. The ends were cut back, 6 bases at V and 7 bases at J, with 17 bases in the middle. The CDR3 covers 14 residues.

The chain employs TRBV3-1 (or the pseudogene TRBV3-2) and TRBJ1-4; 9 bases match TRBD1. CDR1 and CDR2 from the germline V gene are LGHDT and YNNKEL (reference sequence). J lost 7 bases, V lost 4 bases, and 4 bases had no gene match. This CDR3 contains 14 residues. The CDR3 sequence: CASSLQGASEKLFF. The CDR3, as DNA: TGTGCCAGCAGCCTACAGGGGGCAAGTGAAAAACTGTTTTTT.

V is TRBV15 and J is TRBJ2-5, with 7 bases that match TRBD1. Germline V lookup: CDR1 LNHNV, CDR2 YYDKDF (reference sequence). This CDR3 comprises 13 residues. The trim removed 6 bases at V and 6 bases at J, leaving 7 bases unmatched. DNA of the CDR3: TGTGCCACCAGTCAAGACAGGGATAAGACCCAGTACTTC. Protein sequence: CATSQDRDKTQYF.

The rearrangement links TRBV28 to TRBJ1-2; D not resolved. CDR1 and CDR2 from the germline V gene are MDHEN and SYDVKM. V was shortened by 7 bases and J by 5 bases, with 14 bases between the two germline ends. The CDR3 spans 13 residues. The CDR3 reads CASNPSPGYGYTF. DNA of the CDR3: TGTGCCAGCAACCCCTCACCGGGATATGGCTACACCTTC.

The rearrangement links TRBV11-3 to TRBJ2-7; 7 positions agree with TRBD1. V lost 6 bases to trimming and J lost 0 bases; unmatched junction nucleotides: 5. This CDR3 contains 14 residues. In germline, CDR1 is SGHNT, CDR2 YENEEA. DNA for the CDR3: TGTGCCAGCAGATGTAGGGACAGCTCCTACGAGCAGTACTTC. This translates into CASRCRDSSYEQYF.

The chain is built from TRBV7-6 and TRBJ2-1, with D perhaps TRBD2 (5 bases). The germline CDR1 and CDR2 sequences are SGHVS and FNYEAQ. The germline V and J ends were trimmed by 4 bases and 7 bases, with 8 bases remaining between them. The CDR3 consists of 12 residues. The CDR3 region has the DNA TGTGCCAGCAGCTCGAGGGAGAATGAGCAGTTCTTC. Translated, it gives CASSSRENEQFF.

Written as DNA, the CDR3 is TGTGCCAGCAGCAGGGGGCTTGAGACCCAGTACTTC. As protein: CASSRGLETQYF. This chain connects TRBV5-5 to TRBJ2-5; 7 nucleotides agree with TRBD1. Trimming took 4 bases from V and 5 from J; bases not matched to a gene: 2. Germline loops: CDR1 SGHKS, CDR2 YYEKEE (reference sequence). The CDR3 extends over 12 amino acids.

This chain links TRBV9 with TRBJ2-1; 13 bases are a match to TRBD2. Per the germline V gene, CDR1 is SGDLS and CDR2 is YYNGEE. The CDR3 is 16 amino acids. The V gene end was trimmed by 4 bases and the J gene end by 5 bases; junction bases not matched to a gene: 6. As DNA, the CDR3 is TGTGCCAGCAGCTTTGCCGGGACTAGCGGGAACAATGAGCAGTTCTTC. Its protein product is CASSFAGTSGNNEQFF. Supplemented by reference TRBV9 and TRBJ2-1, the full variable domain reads DSGVTQTPKHLITATGQRVTLRCSPRSGDLSVYWYQQSLDQGLQFLIQYYNGEERAKGNILERFSAQQFPDLHSELNLSSLELGDSALYFCASSFAGTSGNNEQFFGPGTRLTVL.

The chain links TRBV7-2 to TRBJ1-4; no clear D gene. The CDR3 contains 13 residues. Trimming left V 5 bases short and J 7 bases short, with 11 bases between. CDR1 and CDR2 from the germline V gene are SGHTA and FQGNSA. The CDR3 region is CASSPLAGEKLFF. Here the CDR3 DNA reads TGTGCCAGCAGCCCTCTCGCAGGTGAAAAACTGTTTTTT.

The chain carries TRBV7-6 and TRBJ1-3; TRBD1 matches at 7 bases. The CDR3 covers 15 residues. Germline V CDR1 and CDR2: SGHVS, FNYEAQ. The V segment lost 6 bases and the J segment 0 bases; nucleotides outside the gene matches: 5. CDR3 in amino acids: CASSLGTDSGNTIYF. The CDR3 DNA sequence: TGTGCCAGCAGTCTTGGGACAGACTCTGGAAACACCATATATTTT.

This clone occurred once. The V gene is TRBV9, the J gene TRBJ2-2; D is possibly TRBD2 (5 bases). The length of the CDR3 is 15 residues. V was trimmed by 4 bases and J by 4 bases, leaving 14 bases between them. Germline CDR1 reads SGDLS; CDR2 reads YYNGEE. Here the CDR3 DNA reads TGTGCCAGCAGCCCGCGGGCCCCTGCCACCGGGGAGCTGTTTTTT. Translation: CASSPRAPATGELFF.

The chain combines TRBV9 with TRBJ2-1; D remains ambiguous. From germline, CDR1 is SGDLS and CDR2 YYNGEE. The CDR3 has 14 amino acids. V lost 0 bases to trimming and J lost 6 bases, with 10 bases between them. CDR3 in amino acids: CASSVGVTGNEQFF. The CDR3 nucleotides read TGTGCCAGCAGCGTAGGTGTCACCGGCAATGAGCAGTTCTTC.

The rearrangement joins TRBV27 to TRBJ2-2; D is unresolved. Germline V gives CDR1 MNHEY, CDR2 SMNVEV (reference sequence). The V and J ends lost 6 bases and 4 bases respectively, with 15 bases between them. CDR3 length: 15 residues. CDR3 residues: CASRLQPPATGELFF. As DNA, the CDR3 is TGTGCCAGCAGACTACAACCCCCCGCCACCGGGGAGCTGTTTTTT.

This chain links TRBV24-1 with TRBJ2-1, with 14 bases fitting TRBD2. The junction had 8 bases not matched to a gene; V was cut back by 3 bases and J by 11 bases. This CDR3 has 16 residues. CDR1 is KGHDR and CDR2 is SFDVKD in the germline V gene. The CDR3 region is CATSDTTSGRAGKQFF. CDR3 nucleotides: TGTGCCACCAGTGATACGACTAGCGGGAGGGCAGGGAAGCAGTTCTTC.